This TCR beta chain was recovered during a study of shared clonotypes between healthy human individuals. Overall study: Used for every donor were three CD4 naive, three CD4 memory, two CD8 naive and one CD8 memory plate.

Researchers ran the assay at a deep level. Repertoires were generated with immunoSEQ multiplex PCR, while TCRdb's copy carries only in-frame clones and drops some. The data contain more than 2,000,000 clones, just over 90% of them singletons. The length of the CDR3 is 15 residues. Germline V gene lookup returns CDR1 MGHRA and CDR2 YSYEKL. Trimming took 4 bases from V and 4 from J; bases not matched to a gene: 5. Study observations and caveats: The four-donor shared clonotypes exceeded non-shared clonotypes in generation probability, with non-shared ones scoring lower.

This clone is a singleton in its sample. Its specificity is not known. The sequenced material came from naive CD4+ T cells sorted from blood. Regarding subset: CD45RA+ positively selected. This clonotype originated in a young man in good health. The V call is TRBV4-1, the J call TRBJ2-7; 12 bases agree with TRBD2. The DNA of the CDR3 is TGCGCCAGCAGCCGGACTAGCGGGATTCCTTACGAGCAGTACTTC. Protein sequence: CASSRTSGIPYEQYF.